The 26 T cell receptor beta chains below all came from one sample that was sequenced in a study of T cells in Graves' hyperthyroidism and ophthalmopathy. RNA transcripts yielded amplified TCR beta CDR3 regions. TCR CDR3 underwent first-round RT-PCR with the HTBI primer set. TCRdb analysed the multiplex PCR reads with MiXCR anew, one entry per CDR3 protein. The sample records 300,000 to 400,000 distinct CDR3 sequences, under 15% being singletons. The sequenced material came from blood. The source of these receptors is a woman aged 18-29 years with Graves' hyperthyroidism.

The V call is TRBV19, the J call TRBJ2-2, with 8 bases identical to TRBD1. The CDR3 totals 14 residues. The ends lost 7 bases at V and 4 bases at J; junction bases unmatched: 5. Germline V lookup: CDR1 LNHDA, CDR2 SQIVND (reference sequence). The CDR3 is CASTHTGGTGELFF. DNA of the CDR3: TGTGCCAGTACACACACAGGGGGCACCGGGGAGCTGTTTTTT.

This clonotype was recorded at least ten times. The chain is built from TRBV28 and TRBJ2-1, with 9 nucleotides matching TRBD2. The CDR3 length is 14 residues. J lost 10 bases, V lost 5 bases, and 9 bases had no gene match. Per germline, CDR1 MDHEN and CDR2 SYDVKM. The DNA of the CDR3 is TGTGCCAGCAGTAGGCTAGCGGGGTCCAAGGAGCAGTTCTTC. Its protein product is CASSRLAGSKEQFF.

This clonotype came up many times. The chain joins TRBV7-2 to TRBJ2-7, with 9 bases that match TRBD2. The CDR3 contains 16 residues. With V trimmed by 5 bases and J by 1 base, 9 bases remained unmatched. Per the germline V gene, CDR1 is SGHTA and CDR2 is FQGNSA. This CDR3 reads CASSASGGPSSYEQYF. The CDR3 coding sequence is TGTGCCAGCAGCGCCAGCGGGGGGCCGTCATCCTACGAGCAGTACTTC.

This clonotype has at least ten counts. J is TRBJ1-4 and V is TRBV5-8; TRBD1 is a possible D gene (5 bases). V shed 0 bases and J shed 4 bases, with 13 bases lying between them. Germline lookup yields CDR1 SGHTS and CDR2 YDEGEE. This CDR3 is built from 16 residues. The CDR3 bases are TGTGCCAGCAGCTTGGGACAGAAGACCTATAATGAAAAACTGTTTTTT. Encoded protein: CASSLGQKTYNEKLFF.

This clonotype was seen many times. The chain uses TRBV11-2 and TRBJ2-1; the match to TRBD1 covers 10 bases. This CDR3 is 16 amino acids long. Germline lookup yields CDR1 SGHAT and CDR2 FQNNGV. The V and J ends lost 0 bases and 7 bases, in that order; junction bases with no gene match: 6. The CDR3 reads CASSLDWGQGLNEQFF. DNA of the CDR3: TGTGCCAGCAGCTTAGATTGGGGACAGGGGCTAAATGAGCAGTTCTTC.

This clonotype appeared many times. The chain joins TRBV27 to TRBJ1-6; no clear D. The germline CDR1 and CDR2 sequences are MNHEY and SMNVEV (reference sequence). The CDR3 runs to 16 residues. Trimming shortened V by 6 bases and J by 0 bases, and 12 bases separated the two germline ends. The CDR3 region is CASSSSKSSYNSPLHF. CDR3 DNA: TGTGCCAGCAGCTCCTCGAAATCCTCCTATAATTCACCCCTCCACTTT.

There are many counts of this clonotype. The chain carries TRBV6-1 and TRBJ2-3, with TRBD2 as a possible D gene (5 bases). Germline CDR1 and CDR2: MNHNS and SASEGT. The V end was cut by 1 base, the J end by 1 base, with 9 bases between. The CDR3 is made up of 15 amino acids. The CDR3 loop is CASSEEVSGTDTQYF. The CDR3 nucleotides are TGTGCCAGCAGTGAAGAGGTTAGCGGCACAGATACGCAGTATTTT.

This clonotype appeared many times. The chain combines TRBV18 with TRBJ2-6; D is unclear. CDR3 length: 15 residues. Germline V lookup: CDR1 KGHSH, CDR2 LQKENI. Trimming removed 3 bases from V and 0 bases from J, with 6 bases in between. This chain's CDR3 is CASSPTSSGANVLTF. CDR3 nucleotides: TGTGCCAGCTCACCGACCAGCTCTGGGGCCAACGTCCTGACTTTC.

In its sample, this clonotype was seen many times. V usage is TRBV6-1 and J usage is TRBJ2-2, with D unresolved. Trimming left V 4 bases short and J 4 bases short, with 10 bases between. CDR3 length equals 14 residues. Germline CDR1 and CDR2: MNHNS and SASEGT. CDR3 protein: CASSVFHLTGELFF. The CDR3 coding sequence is TGTGCCAGCAGTGTCTTTCACCTCACCGGGGAGCTGTTTTTT.

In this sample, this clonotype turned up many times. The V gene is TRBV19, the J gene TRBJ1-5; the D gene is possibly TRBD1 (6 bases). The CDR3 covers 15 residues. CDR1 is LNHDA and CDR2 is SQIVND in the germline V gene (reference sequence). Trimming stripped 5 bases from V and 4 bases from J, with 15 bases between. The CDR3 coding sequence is TGTGCCAGTAGTGGACAGCCCCTAGGGAATCAGCCCCAGCATTTT. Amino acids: CASSGQPLGNQPQHF.

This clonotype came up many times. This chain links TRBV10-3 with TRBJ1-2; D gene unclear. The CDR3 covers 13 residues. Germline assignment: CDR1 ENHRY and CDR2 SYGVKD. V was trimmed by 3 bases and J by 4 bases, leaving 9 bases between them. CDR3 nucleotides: TGTGCCATCAGTGATTTCGCGGGCTATGGCTACACCTTC. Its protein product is CAISDFAGYGYTF.

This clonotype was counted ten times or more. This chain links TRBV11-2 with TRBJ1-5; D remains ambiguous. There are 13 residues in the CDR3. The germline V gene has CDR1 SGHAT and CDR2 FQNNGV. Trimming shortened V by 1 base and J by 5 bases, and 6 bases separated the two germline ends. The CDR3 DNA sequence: TGTGCCAGCAGCTTAGGACCGGATCAGCCCCAGCATTTT. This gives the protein CASSLGPDQPQHF.

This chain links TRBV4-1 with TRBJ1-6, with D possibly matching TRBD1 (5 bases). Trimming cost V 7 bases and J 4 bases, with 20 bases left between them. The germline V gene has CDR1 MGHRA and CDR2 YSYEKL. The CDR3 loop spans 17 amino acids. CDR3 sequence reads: CASTIAGTFTYNSPLHF. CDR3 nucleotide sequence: TGCGCCAGCACCATCGCCGGGACTTTTACTTATAATTCACCCCTCCACTTT.

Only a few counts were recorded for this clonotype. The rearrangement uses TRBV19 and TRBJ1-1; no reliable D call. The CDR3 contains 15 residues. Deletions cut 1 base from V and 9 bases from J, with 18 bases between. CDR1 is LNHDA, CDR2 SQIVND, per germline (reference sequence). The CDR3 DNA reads TGTGCCAGTAGTATAGTAGGGCAGCTAGAGTCGAAAGCTTTCTTT. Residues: CASSIVGQLESKAFF.

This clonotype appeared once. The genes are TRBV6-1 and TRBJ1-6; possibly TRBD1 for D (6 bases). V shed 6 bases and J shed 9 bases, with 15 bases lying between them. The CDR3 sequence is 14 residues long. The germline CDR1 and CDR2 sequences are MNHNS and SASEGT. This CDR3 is CASRAQGLTSPLHF. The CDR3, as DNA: TGTGCCAGCAGGGCACAGGGCCTAACTTCACCCCTCCACTTT.

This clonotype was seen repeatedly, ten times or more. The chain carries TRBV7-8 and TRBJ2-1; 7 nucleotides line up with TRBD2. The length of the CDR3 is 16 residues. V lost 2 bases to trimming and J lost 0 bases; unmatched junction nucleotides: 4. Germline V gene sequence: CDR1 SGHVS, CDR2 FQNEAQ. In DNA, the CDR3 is TGTGCCAGCAGCTTAACGGCGGGAGTCTCCTACAATGAGCAGTTCTTC. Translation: CASSLTAGVSYNEQFF.

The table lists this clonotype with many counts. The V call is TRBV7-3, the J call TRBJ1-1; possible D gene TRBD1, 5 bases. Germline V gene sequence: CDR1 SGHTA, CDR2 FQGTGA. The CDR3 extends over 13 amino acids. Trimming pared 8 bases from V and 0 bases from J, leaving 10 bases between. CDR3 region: CASRDGMNTEAFF. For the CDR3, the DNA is TGTGCCAGCCGGGACGGAATGAACACTGAAGCTTTCTTT. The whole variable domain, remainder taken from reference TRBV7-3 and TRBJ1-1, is GAGVSQTPSNKVTEKGKYVELRCDPISGHTALYWYRQSLGQGPEFLIYFQGTGAADDSGLPNDRFFAVRPEGSVSTLKIQRTERGDSAVYLCASRDGMNTEAFFGQGTRLTVV.

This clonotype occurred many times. CDR3 in amino acids: CASSVGATNTEAFF. Here the CDR3 DNA reads TGTGCCAGCAGTGTAGGGGCGACGAACACTGAAGCTTTCTTT. This chain uses TRBV25-1 with TRBJ1-1, with D perhaps TRBD1 (5 bases). The V end lost 4 bases, the J end lost 1 base, and 10 bases lay between the germline ends. The CDR3 spans 14 residues. CDR1 is MGHDK and CDR2 is SYGVNS in the germline V gene.

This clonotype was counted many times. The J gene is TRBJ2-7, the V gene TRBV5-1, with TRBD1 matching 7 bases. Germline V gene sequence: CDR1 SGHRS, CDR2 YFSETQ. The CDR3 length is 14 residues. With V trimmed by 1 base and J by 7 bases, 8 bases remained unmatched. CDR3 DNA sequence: TGCGCCAGCAGCTTGTCCAGGGGGACGGGGGAGCAGTACTTC. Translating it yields CASSLSRGTGEQYF.

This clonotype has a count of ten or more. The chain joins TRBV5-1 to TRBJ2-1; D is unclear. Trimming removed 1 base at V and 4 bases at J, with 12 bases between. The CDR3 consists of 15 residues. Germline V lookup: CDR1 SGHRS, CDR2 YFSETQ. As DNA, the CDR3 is TGCGCCAGCAGCTTGTTACAGATTCCTTACAATGAGCAGTTCTTC. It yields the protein CASSLLQIPYNEQFF.

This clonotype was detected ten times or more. Written as DNA, the CDR3 is TGCGCCAGCAGCTTGAACACAGGACTTAACTATGGCTACACCTTC. Its translation is CASSLNTGLNYGYTF. The V gene is TRBV5-1, the J gene TRBJ1-2; TRBD1 is a possible D gene (5 bases). Germline-derived CDR1 and CDR2 are SGHRS and YFSETQ. There are 15 residues in the CDR3. Trimming left V 1 base short and J 1 base short, with 11 bases between.

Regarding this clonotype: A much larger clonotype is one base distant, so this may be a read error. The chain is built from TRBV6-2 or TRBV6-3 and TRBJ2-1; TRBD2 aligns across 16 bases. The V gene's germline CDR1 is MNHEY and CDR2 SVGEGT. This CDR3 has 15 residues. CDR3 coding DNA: TGTGCCGGTGGGACTAGCGGGAGGGCCTCCCGTGAGCAGTCCTTC. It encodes CAGGTSGRASREQSF.

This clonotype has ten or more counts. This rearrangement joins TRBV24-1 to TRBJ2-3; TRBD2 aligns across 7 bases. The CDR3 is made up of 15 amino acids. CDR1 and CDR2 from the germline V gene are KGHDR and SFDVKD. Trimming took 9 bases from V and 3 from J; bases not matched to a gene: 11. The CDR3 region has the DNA TGTGCCACCCGGGGGGACGTCGGTGGAACAGATACGCAGTATTTT. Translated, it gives CATRGDVGGTDTQYF.

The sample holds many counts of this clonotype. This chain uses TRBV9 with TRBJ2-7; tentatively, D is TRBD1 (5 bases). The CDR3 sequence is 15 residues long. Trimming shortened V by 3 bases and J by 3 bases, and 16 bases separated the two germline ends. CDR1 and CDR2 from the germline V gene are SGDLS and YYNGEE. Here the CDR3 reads CASSEGRAPVYEQYF. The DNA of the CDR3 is TGTGCCAGCAGCGAGGGGCGCGCTCCCGTCTACGAGCAGTACTTC.

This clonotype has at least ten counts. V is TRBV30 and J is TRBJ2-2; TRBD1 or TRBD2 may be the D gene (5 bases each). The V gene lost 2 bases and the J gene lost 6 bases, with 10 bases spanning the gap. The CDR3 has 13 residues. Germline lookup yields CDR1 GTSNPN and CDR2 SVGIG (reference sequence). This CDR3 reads CAWSPRGAGELFF. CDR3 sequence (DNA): TGTGCCTGGAGTCCTCGAGGGGCCGGGGAGCTGTTTTTT.

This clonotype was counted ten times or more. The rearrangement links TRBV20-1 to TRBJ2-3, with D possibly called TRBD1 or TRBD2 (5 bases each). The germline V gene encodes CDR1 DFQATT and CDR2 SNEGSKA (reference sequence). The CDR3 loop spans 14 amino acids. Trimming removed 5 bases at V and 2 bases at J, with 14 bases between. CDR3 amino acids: CSAPRGAHTDTQYF. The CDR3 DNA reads TGCAGTGCTCCCCGAGGGGCACACACAGATACGCAGTATTTT.